This is a list of T cell receptor beta chains from one sample in a study of blood T cell repertoires in COVID-19. Clones were sequenced by immunoSEQ multiplex PCR, and TCRdb holds only the in-frame ones, with some missing. The sample contains about 310,000 clones, 75% to 90% of which appear only once. Sequenced input: PBMCs or T cells enriched from blood (not recorded which). These receptors were taken from a woman younger than 45 who had been exposed to COVID-19. The CDR3 runs from the conserved cysteine through the conserved F or W. Fields, in order: V gene, clone size, D gene, J gene, CDR3 DNA, CDR3 protein. The D gene is left open where the match is weak. The size of a clone is reported for some rows only, either as once, few or many, or as a class for expanded clones.

TRBV28	few	TRBD1	TRBJ1-6	TGTGCCAGCAGTTCGGGACAGCGCTCCTATAATTCACCCCTCCACTTT	CASSSGQRSYNSPLHF
TRBV27	.	.	TRBJ2-1	TGTGCCAGCAGCCGGTACAATGAGCAGTTCTTC	CASSRYNEQFF
TRBV6-5	.	TRBD2	TRBJ2-1	TGTGCCAGCAGCCAGCGGGACGGGTCCCGGGGGCAGTTCTTC	CASSQRDGSRGQFF
TRBV19	.	TRBD2	TRBJ2-1	TGTGCCAGTAGGAAAACTAGCGGGAGCGCGTATGAGCAGTTCTTC	CASRKTSGSAYEQFF
TRBV4-1	.	.	TRBJ2-7	TGCGCCAGTTCCTCGAGCGGAGGGGGGGGCTACGAGCAGTACTTC	CASSSSGGGGYEQYF
TRBV7-2	once	TRBD1	TRBJ2-5	TGTGCCAGCAGCTTATTTGGGACAGGGGTAGAGACCCAGTACTTC	CASSLFGTGVETQYF
TRBV4-3	.	.	TRBJ1-4	TGCGCCAGCAGCCAAGGGAGGCGGCAACTGGGCGGTGAAAAACTGTTTTTT	CASSQGRRQLGGEKLFF
TRBV7-9	.	TRBD2	TRBJ2-2	TGTGCCAGCAGCTCTAGCGGATCTCGTACCGGGGAGCTGTTTTTT	CASSSSGSRTGELFF
TRBV28	.	TRBD2	TRBJ2-3	TGTGCCAGCAGTTTAGGGCTAGCGGGGGCTAGCACAGATACGCAGTATTTT	CASSLGLAGASTDTQYF
TRBV30	.	TRBD1	TRBJ1-2	TGTGCCTGGAGTGTAGGGGGCGCGAATGGCTACACCTTC	CAWSVGGANGYTF
TRBV5-4	.	TRBD2	TRBJ2-3	TGTGCCAGCAGCCCGGGACTAGCGGGAGGATCAGATACGCAGTATTTT	CASSPGLAGGSDTQYF
TRBV28	.	.	TRBJ2-6	TGTGCCAGCAGTTCACAGGGGGCCAACGTCCTGACTTTC	CASSSQGANVLTF
TRBV29-1	.	.	TRBJ1-1	TGCAGCGTTGAGGCGGGGCAGGGTACTGAAGCTTTCTTT	CSVEAGQGTEAFF
TRBV28	few	.	TRBJ1-2	TGTGCCAGCACCCTGCAAGGGGCCTTGGGTGGCTACACCTTC	CASTLQGALGGYTF
TRBV6-5	.	.	TRBJ1-5	TGTGCCAGCAGTCTTGAGGTAGGCCTAAATCAGCCCCAGCATTTT	CASSLEVGLNQPQHF
TRBV12-3/TRBV12-4	.	.	TRBJ2-5	TGTGCCAGCAGTGGGGGGGAGACCCAGTACTTC	CASSGGETQYF
TRBV6-5	.	.	TRBJ1-5	TGTGCCAGCATTGTTGGGCAGGGGATTCAGCCCCAGCATTTT	CASIVGQGIQPQHF
TRBV24-1	.	TRBD1	TRBJ2-7	TGTGCCACCAGTGATTTGCAACGGCACAGGGGGCTTACCTACGAGCAGTACTTC	CATSDLQRHRGLTYEQYF
TRBV4-2	.	TRBD2	TRBJ2-3	TGTGCCAGCAGCCAAGAAGCTGCGGGGGGGACAGATACGCAGTATTTT	CASSQEAAGGTDTQYF
TRBV2	.	.	TRBJ2-3	TGTGCCAGCAGTGCGGTGAGCACAGATACGCAGTATTTT	CASSAVSTDTQYF
TRBV28	.	TRBD1	TRBJ1-2	TGTGCCAGCAGTCTAGGACAGGGTGGTGGCTACACCTTC	CASSLGQGGGYTF
TRBV19	.	.	TRBJ1-1	TGTGCCAGTAGGTCTGGAGCCTGGGACACTGAAGCTTTCTTT	CASRSGAWDTEAFF
TRBV30	.	.	TRBJ2-2	TGTGCCTGGAGTGTGTCGGACACCGGGGAGCTGTTTTTT	CAWSVSDTGELFF
TRBV19	.	.	TRBJ2-7	TGTGCCAGTAGTATGGAGACCCACGAGCAGTACTTC	CASSMETHEQYF
TRBV5-1	.	.	TRBJ2-7	TGCGCCAGCAGTTTTGGCGGGTACGAGCAGTACTTC	CASSFGGYEQYF
TRBV28	.	.	TRBJ1-5	TGTGCCAGCAGTTCGCCTGGTGGTTTAGATCAGCCCCAGCATTTT	CASSSPGGLDQPQHF
TRBV18	.	TRBD2	TRBJ2-7	TGTGCCAGCTCGCGGGAGAACGAGCAGTACTTC	CASSRENEQYF
TRBV29-1	.	TRBD2	TRBJ2-3	TGCAGCGACAAGCGGGGGGTGGCAGATACGCAGTATTTT	CSDKRGVADTQYF
TRBV5-1	.	.	TRBJ1-5	TGCGCCAGCAGCTTGACAGGGAGGGAGGGCAATCAGCCCCAGCATTTT	CASSLTGREGNQPQHF
TRBV9	.	TRBD1	TRBJ1-1	TGTGCCAGCAGCCAACAGGGGACGGCCACTGAAGCTTTCTTT	CASSQQGTATEAFF
TRBV6-5	.	.	TRBJ1-3	TGTGCCAGCAAGGTCGGGGGGGCTCGAGGAAACACCATATATTTT	CASKVGGARGNTIYF
TRBV7-9	.	.	TRBJ2-3	TGTGCCAGCAGCCCCGGGGACAAGGCCTTCTCAGATACGCAGTATTTT	CASSPGDKAFSDTQYF
TRBV6-4	.	TRBD1	TRBJ1-2	TGTGCCAGCAGTGAATACGACAGGGCCCCCTCTGGCTACACCTTC	CASSEYDRAPSGYTF
TRBV18	.	TRBD1	TRBJ1-6	TGTGCCAGCTCACCGGAGACAGGGGTTGGTAATTCACCCCTCCACTTT	CASSPETGVGNSPLHF
TRBV5-1	.	TRBD1	TRBJ1-3	TGCGCCAGCAGCAGCACAGGGGGCTCTGGAAACACCATATATTTT	CASSSTGGSGNTIYF
TRBV6-5	.	.	TRBJ1-6	TGTGCCGGGGGGACGGCCCTTAGGGCACCCCTCCACTTT	CAGGTALRAPLHF
TRBV5-8	.	TRBD2	TRBJ2-1	TGTGCCAGCAGCTTGCTCTCGAGGCGGGGGGATGACAATGAGCAGTTCTTC	CASSLLSRRGDDNEQFF
TRBV28	.	TRBD1	TRBJ2-7	TGTGCCAGCAGTTTGAACAGGGGCTACGAGCAGTACTTC	CASSLNRGYEQYF
TRBV27	.	.	TRBJ1-3	TGTGCCAGCATAGATTCCCTTCCCTCTGGAAACACCATATATTTT	CASIDSLPSGNTIYF
TRBV11-2	.	.	TRBJ1-1	TGTGCCAGCAGCTCGGGGACCGGGACAAGGAACACTGAAGCTTTCTTT	CASSSGTGTRNTEAFF
TRBV9	.	.	TRBJ1-1	TGTGCCAGCAGCCGAGATTTGGCGGGTGACACTGAAGCTTTCTTT	CASSRDLAGDTEAFF
TRBV28	.	.	TRBJ2-4	TGTGCCAGCCGGCCCTCCGGGTTAGCCAAAAACATTCAGTACTTC	CASRPSGLAKNIQYF
TRBV28	.	.	TRBJ1-1	TGTGCCAGCAGTCTTTCCGAGGCGGGGGGAACTGAAGCTTTCTTT	CASSLSEAGGTEAFF
TRBV28	.	TRBD2	TRBJ2-7	TGTGCCAGCAGTCCTCCGACCGGGACTACCTCCTACGAGCAGTACTTC	CASSPPTGTTSYEQYF
TRBV12-3/TRBV12-4	.	.	TRBJ2-3	TGTGCCAGCGCGAGGGAGACAGATACGCAGTATTTT	CASARETDTQYF
TRBV30	.	.	TRBJ1-2	TGTGCCTGGAGTGTACGGGGAGAAGGCTACACCTTC	CAWSVRGEGYTF
TRBV7-2	few	.	TRBJ1-1	TGTGCCAGCAGCTATGGGACAATGGGGACTGAAGCTTTCTTT	CASSYGTMGTEAFF
TRBV5-1	few	.	TRBJ2-7	TGCGCCAGCAGCTTGACACGTCCGGGGGAGCAGTACTTC	CASSLTRPGEQYF
TRBV6-5	.	.	TRBJ1-5	TGTGCCAGCAGCCGGATAGGACTGAATCAGCCCCAGCATTTT	CASSRIGLNQPQHF